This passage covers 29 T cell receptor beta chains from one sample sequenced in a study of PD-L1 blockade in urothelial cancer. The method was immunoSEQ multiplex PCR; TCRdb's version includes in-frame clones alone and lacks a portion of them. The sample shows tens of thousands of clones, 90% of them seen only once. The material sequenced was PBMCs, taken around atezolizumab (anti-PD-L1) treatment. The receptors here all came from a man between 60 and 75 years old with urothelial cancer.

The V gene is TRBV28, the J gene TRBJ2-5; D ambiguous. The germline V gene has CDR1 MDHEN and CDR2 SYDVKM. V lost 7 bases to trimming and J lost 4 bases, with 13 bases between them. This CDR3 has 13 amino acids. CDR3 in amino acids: CASTREEGETQYF. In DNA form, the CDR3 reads TGTGCCAGCACCCGAGAGGAAGGAGAGACCCAGTACTTC.

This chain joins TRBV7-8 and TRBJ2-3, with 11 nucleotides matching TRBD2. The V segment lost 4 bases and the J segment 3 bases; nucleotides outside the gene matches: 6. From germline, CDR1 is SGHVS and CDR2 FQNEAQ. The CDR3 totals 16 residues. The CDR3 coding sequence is TGTGCCAGCAGCTCAATAGCGGGGGGGCCGACAGATACGCAGTATTTT. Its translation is CASSSIAGGPTDTQYF.

This CDR3 reads CASSLGLAGGEETQYF. The CDR3 DNA reads as TGCGCCAGCAGCCTAGGACTAGCGGGAGGGGAAGAGACCCAGTACTTC. The V and J genes are TRBV5-1 and TRBJ2-5; 15 positions agree with TRBD2. The CDR3 sequence is 16 residues long. The germline gives CDR1 SGHRS, CDR2 YFSETQ. The trim removed 4 bases at V and 3 bases at J, leaving 4 bases unmatched.

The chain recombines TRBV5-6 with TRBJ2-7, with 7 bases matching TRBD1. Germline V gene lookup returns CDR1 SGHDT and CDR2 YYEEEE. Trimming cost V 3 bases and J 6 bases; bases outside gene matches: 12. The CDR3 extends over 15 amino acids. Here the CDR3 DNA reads TGTGCCAGCAGCTATAAGCCGGGACAGACGACCGAGCAGTACTTC. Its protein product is CASSYKPGQTTEQYF.

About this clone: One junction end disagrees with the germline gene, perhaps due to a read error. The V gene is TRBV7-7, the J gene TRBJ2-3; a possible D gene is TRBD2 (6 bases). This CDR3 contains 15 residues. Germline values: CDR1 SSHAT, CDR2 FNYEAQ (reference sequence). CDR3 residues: CASSASGTSTDTQYF. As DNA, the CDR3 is TGTGCTAGCAGCGCATCCGGGACTAGCACAGATACGCAGTATTTT.

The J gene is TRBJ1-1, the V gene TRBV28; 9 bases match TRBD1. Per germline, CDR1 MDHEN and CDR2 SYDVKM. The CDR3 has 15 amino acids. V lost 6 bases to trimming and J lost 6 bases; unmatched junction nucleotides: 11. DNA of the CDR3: TGTGCCAGCAGCGGGGTGGGACAGGGACACCCTGAAGCTTTCTTT. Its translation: CASSGVGQGHPEAFF.

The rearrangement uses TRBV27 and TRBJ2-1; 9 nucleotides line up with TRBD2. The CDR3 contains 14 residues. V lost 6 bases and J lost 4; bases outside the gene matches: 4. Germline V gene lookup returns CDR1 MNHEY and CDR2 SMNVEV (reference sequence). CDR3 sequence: CASRRTSAYNEQFF. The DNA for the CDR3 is TGTGCCAGCAGGAGGACTAGCGCATACAATGAGCAGTTCTTC.

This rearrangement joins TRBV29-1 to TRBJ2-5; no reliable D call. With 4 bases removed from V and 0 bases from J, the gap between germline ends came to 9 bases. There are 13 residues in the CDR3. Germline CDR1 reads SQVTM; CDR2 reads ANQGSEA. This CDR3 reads CSVGSQYQETQYF. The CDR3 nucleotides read TGCAGCGTTGGTAGCCAGTACCAAGAGACCCAGTACTTC.

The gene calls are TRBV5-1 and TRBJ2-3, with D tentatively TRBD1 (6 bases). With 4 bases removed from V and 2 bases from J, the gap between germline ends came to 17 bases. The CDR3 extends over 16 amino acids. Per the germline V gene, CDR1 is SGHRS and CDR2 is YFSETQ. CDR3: CASSPAIRTDTDTQYF. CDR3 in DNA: TGCGCCAGCAGCCCGGCTATTCGGACAGACACAGATACGCAGTATTTT.

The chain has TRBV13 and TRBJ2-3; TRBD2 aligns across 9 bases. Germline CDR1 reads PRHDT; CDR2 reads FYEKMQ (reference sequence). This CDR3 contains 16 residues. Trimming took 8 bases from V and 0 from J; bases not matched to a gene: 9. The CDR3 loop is CASLAGAGGSTDTQYF. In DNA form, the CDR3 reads TGTGCCAGCCTGGCAGGAGCGGGGGGCAGCACAGATACGCAGTATTTT.

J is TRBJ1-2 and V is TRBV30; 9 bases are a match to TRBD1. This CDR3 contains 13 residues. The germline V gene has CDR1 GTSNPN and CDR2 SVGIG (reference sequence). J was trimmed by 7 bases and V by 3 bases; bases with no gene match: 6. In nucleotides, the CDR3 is TGTGCCTGGAGAAAGGGACAGGGTGGTGGCTACACCTTC. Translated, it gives CAWRKGQGGGYTF.

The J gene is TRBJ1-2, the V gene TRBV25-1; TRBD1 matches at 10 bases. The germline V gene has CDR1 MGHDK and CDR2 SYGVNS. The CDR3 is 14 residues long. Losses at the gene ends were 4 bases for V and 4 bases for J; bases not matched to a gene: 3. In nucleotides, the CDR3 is TGTGCCAGCAGTGGGACAGGGGGTAGCTATGGCTACACCTTC. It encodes CASSGTGGSYGYTF.

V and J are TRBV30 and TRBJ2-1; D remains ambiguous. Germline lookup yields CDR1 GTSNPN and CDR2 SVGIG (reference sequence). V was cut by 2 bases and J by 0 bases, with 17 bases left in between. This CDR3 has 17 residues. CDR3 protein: CAWSPTMRLSSYNEQFF. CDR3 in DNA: TGTGCCTGGAGTCCTACTATGAGGCTGAGCTCCTACAATGAGCAGTTCTTC.

In DNA, the CDR3 is TGTGCCAGCTCATCCACGGCTCAGGGGGATTGGGGCTACACCTTC. It encodes CASSSTAQGDWGYTF. The V and J genes are TRBV18 and TRBJ1-2; 7 positions match TRBD1. V lost 5 bases, J lost 8 bases, and 14 bases stayed unmatched. Germline V gene data show CDR1 as KGHSH and CDR2 as LQKENI. This CDR3 region has 15 residues. Based on the CDR3 plus reference TRBV18 and TRBJ1-2, the full variable domain is NAGVMQNPRHLVRRRGQEARLRCSPMKGHSHVYWYRQLPEEGLKFMVYLQKENIIDESGMPKERFSAEFPKEGPSILRIQQVVRGDSAAYFCASSSTAQGDWGYTFGSGTRLTVV.

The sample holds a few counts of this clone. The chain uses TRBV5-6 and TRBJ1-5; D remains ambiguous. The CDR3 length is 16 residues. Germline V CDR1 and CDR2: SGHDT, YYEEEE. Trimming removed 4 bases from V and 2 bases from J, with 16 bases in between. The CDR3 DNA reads TGTGCCAGCAGCGCTACACCCACTAGGGGCAATCAGCCCCAGCATTTT. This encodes CASSATPTRGNQPQHF.

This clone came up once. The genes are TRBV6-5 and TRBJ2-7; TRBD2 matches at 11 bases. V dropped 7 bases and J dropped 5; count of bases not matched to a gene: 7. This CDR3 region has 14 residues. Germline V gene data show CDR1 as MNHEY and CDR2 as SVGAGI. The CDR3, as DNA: TGTGCCAGCACTTGGGGGACTAGCGGCCACGAGCAGTACTTC. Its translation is CASTWGTSGHEQYF.

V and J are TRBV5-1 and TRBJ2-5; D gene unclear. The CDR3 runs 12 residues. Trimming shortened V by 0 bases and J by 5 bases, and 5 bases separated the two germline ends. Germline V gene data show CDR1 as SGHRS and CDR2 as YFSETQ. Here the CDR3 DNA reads TGCGCCAGCAGCTTGGGAGAGGAGACCCAGTACTTC. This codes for CASSLGEETQYF.

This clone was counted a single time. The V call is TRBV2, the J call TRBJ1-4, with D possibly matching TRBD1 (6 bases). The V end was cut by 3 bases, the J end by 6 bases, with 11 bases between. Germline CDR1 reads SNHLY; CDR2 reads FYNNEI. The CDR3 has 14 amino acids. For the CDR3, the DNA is TGTGCCAGCAGTGAGTCCAGGGGACATGAAAAACTGTTTTTT. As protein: CASSESRGHEKLFF.

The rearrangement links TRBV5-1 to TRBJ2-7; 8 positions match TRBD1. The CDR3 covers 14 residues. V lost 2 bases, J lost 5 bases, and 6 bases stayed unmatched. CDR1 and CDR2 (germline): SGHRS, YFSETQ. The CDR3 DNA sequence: TGCGCCAGCAGCTTAGACCCGACAGGGGACGAGCAGTACTTC. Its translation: CASSLDPTGDEQYF.

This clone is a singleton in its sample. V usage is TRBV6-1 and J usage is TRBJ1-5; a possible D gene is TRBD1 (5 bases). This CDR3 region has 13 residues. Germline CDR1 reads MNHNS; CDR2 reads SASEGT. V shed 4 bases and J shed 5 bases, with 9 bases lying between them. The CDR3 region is CASSVSGYQPQHF. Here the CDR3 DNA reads TGTGCCAGCAGTGTGTCAGGGTATCAGCCCCAGCATTTT.

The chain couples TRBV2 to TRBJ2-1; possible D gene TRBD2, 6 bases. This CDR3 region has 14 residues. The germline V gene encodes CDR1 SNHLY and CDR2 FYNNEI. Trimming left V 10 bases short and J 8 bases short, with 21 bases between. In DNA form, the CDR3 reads TGTGCCAACAAGCGCGGGGCAAAGGGCGATGAGCAGTTCTTC. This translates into CANKRGAKGDEQFF.

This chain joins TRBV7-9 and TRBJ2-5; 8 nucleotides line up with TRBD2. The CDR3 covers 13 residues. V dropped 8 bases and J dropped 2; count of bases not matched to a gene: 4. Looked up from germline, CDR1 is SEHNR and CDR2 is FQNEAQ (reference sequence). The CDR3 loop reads CASLGGGQETQYF. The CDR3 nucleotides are TGTGCCAGCTTGGGCGGGGGGCAAGAGACCCAGTACTTC.

The CDR3 DNA follows: TGTGCCAGCAGTTATTGGGCTAGCGACACAGATACGCAGTATTTT. It specifies CASSYWASDTDTQYF. The chain joins TRBV6-5 to TRBJ2-3, with D tentatively TRBD2 (6 bases). This CDR3 is 15 amino acids long. Germline V gene sequence: CDR1 MNHEY, CDR2 SVGAGI. The V end was cut by 3 bases, the J end by 2 bases, with 12 bases between.

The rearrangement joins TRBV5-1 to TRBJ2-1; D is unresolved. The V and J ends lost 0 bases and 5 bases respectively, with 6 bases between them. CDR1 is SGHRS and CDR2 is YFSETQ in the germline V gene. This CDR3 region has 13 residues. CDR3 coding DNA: TGCGCCAGCAGCTTGGCCGCGGACAATGAGCAGTTCTTC. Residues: CASSLAADNEQFF.

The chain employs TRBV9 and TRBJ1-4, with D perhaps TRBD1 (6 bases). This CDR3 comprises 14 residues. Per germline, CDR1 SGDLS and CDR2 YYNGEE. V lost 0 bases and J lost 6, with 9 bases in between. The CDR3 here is CASSVGGRDEKLFF. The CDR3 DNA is TGTGCCAGCAGCGTAGGGGGGCGCGATGAAAAACTGTTTTTT.

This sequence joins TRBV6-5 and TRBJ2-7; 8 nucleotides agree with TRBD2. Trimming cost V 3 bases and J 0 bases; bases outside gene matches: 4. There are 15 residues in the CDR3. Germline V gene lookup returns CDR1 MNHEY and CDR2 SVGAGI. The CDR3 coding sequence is TGTGCCAGCAGTTATACCAGCGGGGGCTCCTACGAGCAGTACTTC. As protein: CASSYTSGGSYEQYF.

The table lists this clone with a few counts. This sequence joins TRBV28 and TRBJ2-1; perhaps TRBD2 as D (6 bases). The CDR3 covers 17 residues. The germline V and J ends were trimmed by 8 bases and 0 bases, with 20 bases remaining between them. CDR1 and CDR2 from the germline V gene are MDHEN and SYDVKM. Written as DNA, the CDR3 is TGTGCCAGCCGGCCTAGCGCCTACACCAGCTCCTACAATGAGCAGTTCTTC. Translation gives CASRPSAYTSSYNEQFF.

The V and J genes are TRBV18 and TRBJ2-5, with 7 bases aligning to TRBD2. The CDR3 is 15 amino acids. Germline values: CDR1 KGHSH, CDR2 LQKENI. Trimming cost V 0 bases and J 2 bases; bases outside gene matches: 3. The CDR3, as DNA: TGTGCCAGCTCACCACCGGGGCGGGGGCAAGAGACCCAGTACTTC. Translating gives CASSPPGRGQETQYF. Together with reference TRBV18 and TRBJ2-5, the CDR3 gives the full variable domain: NAGVMQNPRHLVRRRGQEARLRCSPMKGHSHVYWYRQLPEEGLKFMVYLQKENIIDESGMPKERFSAEFPKEGPSILRIQQVVRGDSAAYFCASSPPGRGQETQYFGPGTRLLVL.

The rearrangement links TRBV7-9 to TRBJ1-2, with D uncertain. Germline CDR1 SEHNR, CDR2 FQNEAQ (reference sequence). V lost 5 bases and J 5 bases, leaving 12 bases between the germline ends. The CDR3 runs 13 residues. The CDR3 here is CASSPAGGYGYTF. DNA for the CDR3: TGTGCCAGCAGCCCGGCGGGCGGGTATGGCTACACCTTC.